This T cell receptor beta chain came from a study of T cells in Graves' hyperthyroidism and ophthalmopathy. Researchers took RNA transcripts and amplified the TCR beta CDR3 regions from them. The study used the HTBI primer set for a first-round RT-PCR of the TCR CDR3. TCRdb called the multiplex PCR reads again in MiXCR, with one record for every CDR3 protein. Among nearly 600,000 distinct CDR3 sequences listed, 14% were seen once. This clonotype appeared many times. What it binds is unknown. Study-level points and caveats: A model using 13 V-J features told ophthalmopathy apart from stable hyperthyroidism. Among clonotypes expanded in thyroid above 0.001, most were also found in blood.

The germline V gene has CDR1 SGHRS and CDR2 YFSETQ. The germline V and J ends were trimmed by 0 bases and 6 bases, with 18 bases remaining between them. This CDR3 is 16 amino acids long. The receptor was derived from a woman in her twenties or thirties with Graves' hyperthyroidism that later progressed to Graves' ophthalmopathy. The specimen was blood. This chain joins TRBV5-1 and TRBJ1-1, with a tentative D call TRBD1 (5 bases). This chain's CDR3 is CASSLARIPGRSEAFF. In DNA form, the CDR3 reads TGCGCCAGCAGCTTGGCCAGGATTCCAGGGAGGTCTGAAGCTTTCTTT. The whole variable domain, filled in from reference TRBV5-1 and TRBJ1-1, reads KAGVTQTPRYLIKTRGQQVTLSCSPISGHRSVSWYQQTPGQGLQFLFEYFSETQRNKGNFPGRFSGRQFSNSRSEMNVSTLELGDSALYLCASSLARIPGRSEAFFGQGTRLTVV.